This entry describes one T cell receptor beta chain. This record comes from a study of CD8+ T cells in alopecia areata. It was cDNA, reverse transcribed from extracted RNA, that served as the sequencing template. Sequenced by immunoSEQ multiplex PCR; TCRdb stores in-frame clones only, minus some. The sample yields around 140,000 clones, about 50% seen once. Germline lookup yields CDR1 SGHAT and CDR2 FQNNGV. The CDR3 consists of 15 residues. Germline trimming cut 3 bases from V and 4 bases from J; bases unmatched to any gene: 8. Source: CD8+ T cells sorted from blood, taken at week 0. The TCR comes from a human donor with alopecia areata. The genes are TRBV11-2 and TRBJ1-2, with 7 bases that match TRBD1. This CDR3 reads CASSFQTGPAYGYTF. Written as DNA, the CDR3 is TGTGCCAGCAGCTTCCAGACAGGGCCAGCCTATGGCTACACCTTC.